The T cell receptor beta chain described here comes from a study of CD8+CD57+ T cells in acquired aplastic anemia. Genomic DNA constituted the template upon which TCR beta VDJ and CDR3 profiling was performed. Via MiXCR, TCRdb re-called the reads, giving one row per CDR3 protein. Of about 160,000 distinct CDR3 sequences detected, 35% to 55% appear once; the ten largest clones hold 1.1%. In this sample, this clonotype turned up many times. Germline lookup yields CDR1 ENHRY and CDR2 SYGVKD. The CDR3 sequence is 15 residues long. V lost 2 bases, J lost 2 bases, and 12 bases lay in between. This clonotype originated in a human donor in good health. Material: sorted CD4+, CD8+, or CD8+CD57+ T cells (not recorded which) from PBMCs. The rearrangement uses TRBV10-3 and TRBJ1-1; no firm D call. CDR3 protein: CAISEERSHNTEAFF. CDR3 sequence (DNA): TGTGCCATCAGTGAGGAACGGTCACATAACACTGAAGCTTTCTTT.